The entry that follows covers one TCR beta chain sequence. What it binds is unknown. V was shortened by 3 bases and J by 3 bases, with 12 bases between the two germline ends. The CDR3 runs to 14 residues. Germline V gene lookup returns CDR1 SNHLY and CDR2 FYNNEI. This sample was taken from a study of blood T cells in healthy people across ages. General study findings and limits: Aged donors had fewer naive CD4+ cells and lower diversity than long-lived donors. The study could not conclusively compare naive and antigen-experienced cells, given its unsorted PBMCs.

Combining a sample-barcoded 5' primer with a J-beta primer mix, a second PCR ran for roughly 6 to 12 cycles. Unique molecular identifiers of 12 random nucleotides labeled each cDNA. TCRdb fed the 5' RACE reads into MiXCR, producing one record per CDR3 protein. The table includes 790,000 or so distinct CDR3 sequences, more than 35% detected once. The clonotype originates from an elderly man in good health. The specimen was blood. The chain couples TRBV2 to TRBJ2-7, with D perhaps matching TRBD1 or TRBD2 (5 bases each). For the CDR3, the DNA is TGTGCCAGCAGTGATCGGGGACGATACTACGAGCAGTACTTC. Translated, it gives CASSDRGRYYEQYF.